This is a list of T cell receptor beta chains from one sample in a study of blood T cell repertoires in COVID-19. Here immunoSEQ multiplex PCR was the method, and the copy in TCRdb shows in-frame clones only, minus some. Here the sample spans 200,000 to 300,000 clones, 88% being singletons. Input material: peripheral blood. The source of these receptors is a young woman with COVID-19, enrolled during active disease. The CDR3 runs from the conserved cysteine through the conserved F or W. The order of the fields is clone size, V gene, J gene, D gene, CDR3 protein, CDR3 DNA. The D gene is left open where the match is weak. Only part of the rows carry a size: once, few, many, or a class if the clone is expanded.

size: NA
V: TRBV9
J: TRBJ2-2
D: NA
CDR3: CASSVAGGGELFF
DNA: TGTGCCAGCAGCGTAGCCGGCGGGGGGGAGCTGTTTTTT

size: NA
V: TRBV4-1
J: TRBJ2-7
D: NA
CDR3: CASSQEGQGGYEQYF
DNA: TGCGCCAGCAGCCAGGAGGGGCAGGGAGGCTACGAGCAGTACTTC

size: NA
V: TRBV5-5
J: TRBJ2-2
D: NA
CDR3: CASSLARGTGELFF
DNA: TGTGCCAGCAGCTTGGCCAGGGGTACCGGGGAGCTGTTTTTT

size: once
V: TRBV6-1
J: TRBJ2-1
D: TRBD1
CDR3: CASSIDRVTYNEQFF
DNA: TGTGCCAGCAGCATAGACAGGGTAACCTACAATGAGCAGTTCTTC

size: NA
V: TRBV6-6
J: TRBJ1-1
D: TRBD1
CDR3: CASNTGDTEAFF
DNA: TGTGCCAGCAATACAGGGGACACTGAAGCTTTCTTT

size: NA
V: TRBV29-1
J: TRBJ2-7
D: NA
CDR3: CSVETSYEQYF
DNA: TGCAGCGTTGAGACTTCCTACGAGCAGTACTTC

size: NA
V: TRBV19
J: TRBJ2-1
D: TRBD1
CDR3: CASSPRPGTGYNEQFF
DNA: TGTGCCAGTAGCCCTCGTCCCGGGACAGGGTACAATGAGCAGTTCTTC

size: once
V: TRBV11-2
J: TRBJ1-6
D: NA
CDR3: CASSLEAAPLHF
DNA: TGTGCCAGCAGCTTAGAGGCCGCCCCCCTCCACTTT

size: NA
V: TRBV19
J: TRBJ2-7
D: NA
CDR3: CASSMGGGYEQYF
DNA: TGTGCCAGTAGTATGGGAGGGGGCTACGAGCAGTACTTC

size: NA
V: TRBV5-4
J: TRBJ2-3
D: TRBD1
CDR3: CASSPLDRATSTDTQYF
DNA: TGTGCCAGCAGCCCGCTGGACAGGGCAACTAGCACAGATACGCAGTATTTT

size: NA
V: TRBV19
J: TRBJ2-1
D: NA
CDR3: CASSAGLSGTYNEQFF
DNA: TGTGCCAGTAGTGCCGGACTAAGCGGTACCTACAATGAGCAGTTCTTC

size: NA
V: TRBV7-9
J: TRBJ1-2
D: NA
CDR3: CASSLGLTERGYTF
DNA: TGTGCCAGCAGCTTGGGACTCACCGAACGGGGCTACACCTTC

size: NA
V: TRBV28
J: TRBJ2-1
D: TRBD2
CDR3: CASLAGGRGNEQFF
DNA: TGTGCCAGCCTAGCGGGAGGGAGGGGCAATGAGCAGTTCTTC

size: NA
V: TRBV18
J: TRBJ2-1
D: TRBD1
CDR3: CASSPLQGLSSYNEQFF
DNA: TGTGCCAGCTCACCTTTACAGGGGCTAAGCTCCTACAATGAGCAGTTCTTC

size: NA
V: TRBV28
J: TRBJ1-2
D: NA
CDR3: CASSRVSGYTF
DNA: TGTGCCAGCAGCCGGGTTTCTGGCTACACCTTC

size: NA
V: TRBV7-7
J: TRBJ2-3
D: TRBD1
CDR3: CASSLLPPGTGVTDTQYF
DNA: TGTGCTAGCAGCTTACTGCCGCCCGGGACAGGGGTCACAGATACGCAGTATTTT

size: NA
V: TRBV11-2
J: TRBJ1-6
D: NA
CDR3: CASSLDNNRPSYNSPLHF
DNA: TGTGCCAGCAGCTTAGATAATAACAGACCCTCCTATAATTCACCCCTCCACTTT

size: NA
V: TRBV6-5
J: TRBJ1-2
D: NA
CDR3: CASTTQGSGYTF
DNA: TGTGCCAGCACTACACAGGGATCTGGCTACACCTTC

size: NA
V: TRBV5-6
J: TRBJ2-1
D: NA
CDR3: CASSWAQTSFYDNEQFF
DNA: TGTGCCAGCAGCTGGGCCCAAACTAGCTTTTATGACAATGAGCAGTTCTTC

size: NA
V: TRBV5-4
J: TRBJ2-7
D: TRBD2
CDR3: CASSRTGGKGYEQYF
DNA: TGTGCCAGCAGCCGAACGGGGGGTAAGGGTTACGAGCAGTACTTC

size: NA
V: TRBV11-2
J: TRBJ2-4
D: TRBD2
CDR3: CASSPGLGGDIQYF
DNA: TGTGCCAGCAGCCCGGGACTAGGCGGAGACATTCAGTACTTC

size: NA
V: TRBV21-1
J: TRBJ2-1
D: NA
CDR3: CASRTRTNEQFF
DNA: TGTGCCAGCCGCACTCGAACTAATGAGCAGTTCTTC

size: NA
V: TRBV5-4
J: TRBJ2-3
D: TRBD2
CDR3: CASSLAGLAGGFADTQYF
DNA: TGTGCCAGCAGCTTGGCCGGGCTAGCGGGAGGATTCGCAGATACGCAGTATTTT

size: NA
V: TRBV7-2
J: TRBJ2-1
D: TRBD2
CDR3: CASSLTSGRWGEQFF
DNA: TGTGCCAGCAGCTTGACTAGCGGGAGATGGGGTGAGCAGTTCTTC

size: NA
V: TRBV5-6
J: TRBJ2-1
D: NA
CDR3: CATRRSLRSSYNEQFF
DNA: TGTGCCACCCGCCGGTCGCTCCGGAGCTCCTACAATGAGCAGTTCTTC

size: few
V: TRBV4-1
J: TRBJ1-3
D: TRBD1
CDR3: CASSQPGTGQGTIYF
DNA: TGCGCCAGCAGCCAACCTGGGACAGGGCAAGGCACCATATATTTT

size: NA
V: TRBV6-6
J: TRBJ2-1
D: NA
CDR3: CASSLPQTSEQFF
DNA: TGTGCCAGCAGCCTACCTCAGACTAGTGAGCAGTTCTTC

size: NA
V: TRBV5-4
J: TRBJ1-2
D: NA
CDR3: CASKLWTAYGYTF
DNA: TGTGCCAGCAAGCTGTGGACAGCCTATGGCTACACCTTC

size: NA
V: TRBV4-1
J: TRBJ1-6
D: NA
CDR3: CASSVQLQSNSPLHF
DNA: TGCGCCAGCTCGGTACAGCTCCAGAGTAATTCACCCCTCCACTTT

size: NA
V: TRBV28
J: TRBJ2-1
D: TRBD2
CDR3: CASSPNPGGEQFF
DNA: TGTGCCAGCAGTCCCAATCCGGGGGGTGAGCAGTTCTTC

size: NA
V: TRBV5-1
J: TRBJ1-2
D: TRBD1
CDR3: CASSFLPLQGANPYGYTF
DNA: TGCGCCAGCAGCTTTCTCCCGCTACAGGGGGCGAACCCTTATGGCTACACCTTC

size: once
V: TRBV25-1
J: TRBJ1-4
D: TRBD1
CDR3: CASSEYMGDSEKLFF
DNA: TGTGCCAGCAGTGAATATATGGGGGACAGTGAAAAACTGTTTTTT

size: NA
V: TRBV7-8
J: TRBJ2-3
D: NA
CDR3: CARHGSVGRTDTQYF
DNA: TGTGCCAGGCATGGTAGCGTAGGGCGCACAGATACGCAGTATTTT

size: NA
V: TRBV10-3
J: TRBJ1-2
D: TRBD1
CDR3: CAISDTGDYGYTF
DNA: TGTGCCATCAGTGACACAGGGGACTATGGCTACACCTTC

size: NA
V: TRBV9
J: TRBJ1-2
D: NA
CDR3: CASSGGRYGYTF
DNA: TGTGCCAGCAGCGGCGGGCGCTATGGCTACACCTTC

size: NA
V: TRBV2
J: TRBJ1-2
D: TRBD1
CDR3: CASKVIQGAIGYTF
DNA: TGTGCCAGCAAGGTTATACAGGGGGCAATTGGCTACACCTTC

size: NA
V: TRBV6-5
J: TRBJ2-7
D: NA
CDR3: CASSYSQGGSYEQYF
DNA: TGTGCCAGCAGTTACTCCCAGGGGGGCTCCTACGAGCAGTACTTC

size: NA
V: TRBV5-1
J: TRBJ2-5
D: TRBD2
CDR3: CASSSGTSRETQYF
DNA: TGCGCCAGCAGCTCCGGGACTAGTAGGGAGACCCAGTACTTC

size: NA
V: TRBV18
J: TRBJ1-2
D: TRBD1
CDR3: CASSPTGGSGYTF
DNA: TGTGCCAGCTCACCGACAGGGGGGTCTGGCTACACCTTC

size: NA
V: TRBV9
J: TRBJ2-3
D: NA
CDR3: CASSVEPGGRSTDTQYF
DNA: TGTGCCAGCAGCGTAGAGCCCGGGGGGCGAAGCACAGATACGCAGTATTTT

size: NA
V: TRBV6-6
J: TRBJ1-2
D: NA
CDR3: CASSIPQRSSYGYTF
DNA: TGTGCCAGCAGCATCCCCCAGCGCTCTAGCTATGGCTACACCTTC

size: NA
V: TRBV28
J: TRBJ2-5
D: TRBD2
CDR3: CASSPNPPLAGVQETQYF
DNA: TGTGCCAGCAGCCCGAACCCCCCACTGGCGGGGGTACAAGAGACCCAGTACTTC

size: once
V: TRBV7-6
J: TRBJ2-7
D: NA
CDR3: CASSHPGWGLGDYEQYF
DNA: TGTGCCAGCAGCCACCCGGGGTGGGGGCTGGGAGATTACGAGCAGTACTTC

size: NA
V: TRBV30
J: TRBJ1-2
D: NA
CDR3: CAWSPIPRPRRGNYGYTF
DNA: TGTGCCTGGAGTCCCATCCCTCGTCCGCGTAGGGGAAACTATGGCTACACCTTC

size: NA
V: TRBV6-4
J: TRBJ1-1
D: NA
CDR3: CASRINADTEAFF
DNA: TGTGCCAGCAGAATTAACGCGGACACTGAAGCTTTCTTT

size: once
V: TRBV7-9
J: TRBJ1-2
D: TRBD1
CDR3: CASTEGAEGYTF
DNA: TGTGCCAGCACCGAGGGGGCGGAGGGCTACACCTTC

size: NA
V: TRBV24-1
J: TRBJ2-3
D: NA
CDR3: CATSDPNRGGADTQYF
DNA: TGTGCCACCAGTGACCCAAATAGGGGTGGCGCAGATACGCAGTATTTT

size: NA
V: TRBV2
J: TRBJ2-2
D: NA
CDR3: CASSQLSGITGELFF
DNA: TGTGCCAGCAGTCAACTATCAGGGATTACCGGGGAGCTGTTTTTT

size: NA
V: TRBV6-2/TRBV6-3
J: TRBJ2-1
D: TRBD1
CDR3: CASSWGQGTYNEQFF
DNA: TGTGCCAGCAGTTGGGGACAGGGTACCTACAATGAGCAGTTCTTC

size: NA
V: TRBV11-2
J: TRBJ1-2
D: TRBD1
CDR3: CASSADRATNYGYTF
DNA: TGTGCCAGCAGCGCTGACAGGGCGACTAACTATGGCTACACCTTC

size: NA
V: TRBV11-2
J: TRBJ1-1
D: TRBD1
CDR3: CASSLQGPGGAFF
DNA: TGTGCCAGCAGCTTACAGGGACCAGGGGGAGCTTTCTTT